These T cell receptor beta chains were read from a single sample in a study of PD-L1 blockade in urothelial cancer. TCRdb's table, derived via immunoSEQ multiplex PCR, lists solely in-frame clones and lacks some. Of roughly 95,000 clones listed, around nine tenths are singletons. Sequencing used PBMCs, obtained around atezolizumab (anti-PD-L1) treatment. All receptors come from a man aged 60-69 years with urothelial cancer. CDR3s include the opening cysteine and the closing phenylalanine or tryptophan. A D gene is named only where the DNA matches it firmly. Clone size is stated in some rows and not others, as once, few, many or a class when expanded.

abundance: -
j_gene: TRBJ2-3
d_gene: TRBD2
v_gene: TRBV5-4
len: 15
CDR3nt: TGTGCCAGCTTTAGACTAGCGGGAGGGCCAGATACGCAGTATTTT
CDR3aa: CASFRLAGGPDTQYF

abundance: -
j_gene: TRBJ2-7
d_gene: TRBD2
v_gene: TRBV7-2
len: 14
CDR3nt: TGTGCCAGCAGTCCTACTAGCGGGAGAAACGAGCAGTACTTC
CDR3aa: CASSPTSGRNEQYF

abundance: -
j_gene: TRBJ2-7
d_gene: -
v_gene: TRBV4-2
len: 14
CDR3nt: TGTGCCAGCAGCCAAGACACCGGGAGCTACGAGCAGTACTTC
CDR3aa: CASSQDTGSYEQYF

abundance: few
j_gene: TRBJ1-4
d_gene: TRBD1
v_gene: TRBV5-6
len: 15
CDR3nt: TGTGCCAGCAGCCCCGGACAGGGTGCAAGCGAAAAACTGTTTTTT
CDR3aa: CASSPGQGASEKLFF

abundance: once
j_gene: TRBJ2-7
d_gene: TRBD1
v_gene: TRBV10-3
len: 14
CDR3nt: TGTGCCATCAGTCGGGACAGGGGGATCCACGAGCAGTACTTC
CDR3aa: CAISRDRGIHEQYF

abundance: -
j_gene: TRBJ2-5
d_gene: TRBD2
v_gene: TRBV7-3
len: 17
CDR3nt: TGTGCCAGCAGCCCCGGACTAGCGGGCCAGTACCAAGAGACCCAGTACTTC
CDR3aa: CASSPGLAGQYQETQYF

abundance: -
j_gene: TRBJ2-7
d_gene: TRBD1
v_gene: TRBV5-1
len: 14
CDR3nt: TGCGCCAGCAGCAAGGGACAGACGATTCACGAGCAGTACTTC
CDR3aa: CASSKGQTIHEQYF

abundance: -
j_gene: TRBJ2-7
d_gene: TRBD1
v_gene: TRBV5-6
len: 13
CDR3nt: TGTGCCAGCAGCTTTACAGGGGCCTACGAGCAGTACTTC
CDR3aa: CASSFTGAYEQYF

abundance: -
j_gene: TRBJ1-2
d_gene: TRBD1
v_gene: TRBV5-1
len: 13
CDR3nt: TGCGCCAGCAGCTTGGGCAGGGGGCATGGCTACACCTTC
CDR3aa: CASSLGRGHGYTF

abundance: -
j_gene: TRBJ1-5
d_gene: -
v_gene: TRBV10-1
len: 16
CDR3nt: TGCGCCAGCAGTGAGTCCGACTTAACTGGCAATCAGCCCCAGCATTTT
CDR3aa: CASSESDLTGNQPQHF

abundance: -
j_gene: TRBJ2-7
d_gene: -
v_gene: TRBV5-1
len: 15
CDR3nt: TGCGCCAGCAGCTCGACAGGAGGGGGGGTGGACGAGCAGTACTTC
CDR3aa: CASSSTGGGVDEQYF

abundance: once
j_gene: TRBJ2-3
d_gene: -
v_gene: TRBV5-8
len: 17
CDR3nt: TGTGCCAGCAGCGCGGGTGGGCCATTAGGGATCACAGATACGCAGTATTTT
CDR3aa: CASSAGGPLGITDTQYF

abundance: -
j_gene: TRBJ1-5
d_gene: -
v_gene: TRBV10-1
len: 13
CDR3nt: TGCGCCACCCTAGGGGCAGAAAATCAGCCCCAGCATTTT
CDR3aa: CATLGAENQPQHF

abundance: -
j_gene: TRBJ2-3
d_gene: -
v_gene: TRBV4-2
len: 16
CDR3nt: TGTGCCAGCAGCCAAGATGGCAGTCCTAGCACAGATACGCAGTATTTT
CDR3aa: CASSQDGSPSTDTQYF

abundance: -
j_gene: TRBJ2-5
d_gene: TRBD1
v_gene: TRBV6-5
len: 14
CDR3nt: TGTGCCAGCAAAGAGGGGGCCGGCAGAGAGACCCAGTACTTC
CDR3aa: CASKEGAGRETQYF

abundance: -
j_gene: TRBJ2-2
d_gene: TRBD2
v_gene: TRBV5-1
len: 16
CDR3nt: TGCGCCAACTCATCGGCGGGACTACCGAACACCGGGGAGCTGTTTTTT
CDR3aa: CANSSAGLPNTGELFF